What follows describes a single T cell receptor (beta chain). Its target antigen remains unknown. V is pruned by 6 bases and J by 1 base, leaving 4 bases of the junction without a gene match. CDR1 and CDR2, looked up from the germline V gene, are SGHTA and FQGNSA. The cysteine opens and the phenylalanine closes a CDR3 of 14 amino acids. Only the CDR3 part of the read is kept: 42 bases, read in frame from the first base. The cohort consisted of 666 healthy bone marrow donors. At the time of sampling, all cohort members were nominally healthy, though unrecorded immune exposures were likely present. The donor tested CMV seropositive, placing the donor among the 289 seropositive members of the cohort. A peripheral blood sample was collected from each donor, and TCR beta sequencing was performed on peripheral blood mononuclear cells. The Qiagen DNeasy Blood Extraction Kit was used to extract genomic DNA from the blood cell samples.

The record originates from a study of cytomegalovirus exposure and HLA in healthy donors listed by TCRdb under 2017. For the study in its entirety: An earlier analysis of approximately 640 of the donors reported 250 to 300 Gb of sequence data and 117 million unique TCR beta sequences from about 200 million T cells. An early release covering roughly 580 HLA-typed donors comprised around 300 gigabases of sequencing data and approximately 85 million unique TCR sequences. Of the roughly 400 genotyped donors, around 81% fell in the genetic ancestry cluster associated with self-reported Caucasian donors. The study aimed to test whether cataloging public T cell receptors could reveal signatures of past pathogen exposure. The study profiled the T cell repertoires of hundreds of subjects by immunosequencing and related them to cytomegalovirus serostatus. A separate validation cohort of 100 to 150 different subjects was used in addition to the approximately 700-subject first cohort. To predict cytomegalovirus infection status, the study combined high-throughput TCR immunosequencing, statistical association of individual TCRs with disease status, and machine learning. To study patterns of TCR occurrence, a later analysis re-analyzed previously published TCR beta repertoires from 500 to 850 donors and added high-resolution HLA genotyping. The later analysis used no new phenotypic data to find candidate immune exposures, relying instead on TCR beta sequences and their occurrence across donors. An earlier analysis of some 500 of the donors applied high-throughput TCR beta sequencing to assess whether each TCR beta V gene segment acted as functional or pseudogenic. Donor age, sex, ethnicity and CMV serostatus were compiled together with the repertoire data. Genome-wide SNP genotypes for about 60% of the roughly 700 donors were used in a later genetic analysis, which treated that subset as a discovery cohort. All discovery cohort repertoires had been generated using a single sequencing platform. HLA typing included class I and class II loci at four-digit resolution. The number of donors typed differed by locus, with about 629-630 for A, B, C, DRB1 and DQB1, more than 500 for DQA1, about 610 for DPA1, and some 450 for DPB1. Five DR-DQ haplotypes were treated as single units for association and clustering because of strong linkage in the cohort. Across under 500 genotyped donors of the cohort, an average of approximately 240,000 unique TCR beta nucleotide sequences per donor were sequenced, and approximately 17% of those sequences were non-productive.

The investigation overall reported the following: In a later analysis, TCR association rates were found to vary across HLA loci, with the most associated TCRs seen for DRB1 alleles and the fewest for HLA-C alleles. In both the original and validation cohorts, the classifier was reported to diagnose cytomegalovirus status with high specificity and sensitivity. A cluster of highly shared sequence variants was judged likely to be a technical artifact of the sequencing pipeline. When HLA alleles, especially DR and DQ, strongly co-occurred, TCR associations were difficult to assign to individual alleles. The study listed 164 TCR beta chains as associated with cytomegalovirus. Correlated functional status among segregating V segments might reflect linkage disequilibrium, but an unknown experimental factor could not be ruled out. In a later analysis, several top co-occurrence clusters were reported to appear linked to parvovirus B19, influenza, CMV and Epstein-Barr virus. In vitro tests confirmed that a few of the cytomegalovirus-associated TCR beta chains recognize cytomegalovirus antigens. Because HLA typing was missing for some donors at each locus, association tests included only the typed subset. A later genetic analysis reported fewer N-insertions in productive TCRs among donors in an Asian-associated ancestry cluster than the roughly 640-donor mean. An earlier analysis of approximately 590 of the donors showed that most TCR beta V segments appeared in productive rearrangements either about 87% or about 30% of the time, which broadly matched IMGT annotations. While some public TCRs were present in many individuals, most TCR sequences turned up only very rarely across donors. According to the authors, the approach could potentially be generalized to other disease states and immunological phenotypes. Most CMV-associated TCR beta chains appeared to be HLA-restricted in a later analysis, and the HLA associations seemed to be driven largely by CMV exposure. Because the 87-base-pair reads could not distinguish some IMGT-functional V segments, including TRBV6-2 and TRBV6-3, those segments were excluded. V-gene and J-gene trimming of TCR beta chains was associated with a missense DCLRE1C variant in a later genetic analysis, and the association was replicated in an independent cohort. A further reported finding was that TCR beta sequences accurately predicted the HLA-A and HLA-B alleles for most subjects in the first cohort. Roughly uniform sequencing depth across donors was assumed in presence/absence analyses, although this assumption may not hold. The earlier analysis of a few hundred of the donors excluded fewer than 20 rarely observed V segments, including chromosome 9 orphons, because counts were too low. In a later analysis, 16,951 TCR beta sequences were associated with specific HLA alleles at a false discovery rate of 0.05. In a later analysis, HLA-associated TCR beta chains were found to be more clonally expanded and to have lower generation probabilities than equally common non-associated chains. The only immune exposure information available for the cohort was CMV serostatus. In this cohort, only TCR beta chains were sequenced, and detectable features were limited by the absence of alpha or paired-chain data.

To prepare the library, the immunoSEQ multiplex PCR assay was applied. For the multiplex PCR, a mixture combining 60 forward primers for TCR Vbeta segments and 13 reverse primers for TCR Jbeta segments was used. The CDR3 region of rearranged TCR beta genes was amplified from genomic DNA by a multiplex PCR assay. The amplified TCR beta libraries were sequenced on the Illumina HiSeq System as 87-base-pair reads. For the original study's pipeline: A later analysis tallied around 82 million unique TCR beta chains across the 700 or so repertoires, and around 10 million of those chains were shared by two or more donors. Raw reads were error-corrected and collapsed into unique sequences with a nearest-neighbor algorithm that merged closely related sequences to remove PCR and sequencing errors. V, D and J gene segments were assigned by aligning CDR3 sequences to IMGT reference sequences. Each retained sequence needed at least a six-nucleotide match to both a V gene segment and a J gene segment. A rearrangement was called productive if the CDR3 had no stop codons and remained in frame with V and J, and every other rearrangement was called non-productive. Following IMGT convention, CDR3 was defined as the stretch from the second conserved V-encoded cysteine to the conserved J-encoded phenylalanine. The earlier analysis of fewer than 750 of the donors excluded sequences that lacked an unambiguous match to a single V gene segment. An earlier analysis of almost 600 of the donors classified V segments as functional when productive rearrangements were above 56.7% and as segregating when the standard deviation between donors was above 5%. A statistical classification framework was built to diagnose cytomegalovirus status from the catalog of TCR beta chain sequences. In a later analysis, TCR nucleotide sequences were compared against IMGT/GENE-DB human TR gene sequences so that V and J genes could be assigned. A later analysis assigned CDR3 sequences and most-parsimonious VDJ recombination scenarios with the TCRdist pipeline. In a later analysis, each TCR beta chain was defined by its CDR3 amino acid sequence together with its V-gene family, and reads without a unique V-gene family were excluded. To address suspected cross-contamination and a sequencing artifact, a later analysis removed roughly 580 highly shared, low-generation-probability nucleotide sequences. A later analysis calculated a clonal expansion index for each public chain from normalized within-repertoire ranks of inferred template counts. Generation probabilities in a later analysis came from a VDJ recombination model fitted to out-of-frame rearrangements, and those results were checked against IGoR. A later analysis scored TCR-TCR, TCR-HLA and TCR-CMV co-occurrence with hypergeometric tests, applying a repertoire-size bias correction to TCR pairs. In a later analysis, false discovery rates were estimated by permuting HLA or CMV assignments 20 times. In a later analysis, co-occurring TCRs were grouped using DBSCAN, with TCRdist sequence similarity added in when clustering inside HLA-allele-positive subsets. Repertoires with fewer than 30,000 or more than 120,000 public chains were left out of co-occurrence clustering, as were a handful of repertoires with anomalous nucleotide sharing. TCRdb holds this immuneACCESS table with in-frame rearrangements only. Some clones are missing; in checked studies, unresolved V genes explain under half, and the rest has no known cause. V and J calls and clone size are given by that table; D and trimming were obtained from the DNA. This specimen's table enumerates approximately 70,000 clones. Clones ranked in the top ten supply about 3.8% of the sample.

Sequencing input: PBMCs. The sequence joins TRBV7-2 to TRBJ2-5, with TRBD1 matching 8 junction bases. The TCR originated in a female donor in good health and CMV-seropositive. The CDR3 amino acid sequence is: CASRRDRSQETQYF. The DNA sequence reads TGTGCCAGCAGGAGGGACAGGTCCCAAGAGACCCAGTACTTC.